Following are 31 T cell receptor beta chains from one sample sequenced in a study of identical twins. TCRdb reanalysed the 5' RACE reads using MiXCR and keeps one entry per CDR3 protein. The table lists roughly 230,000 distinct CDR3 sequences, about 8% of them singletons. This sample also belongs to another study, concerning yellow fever vaccine responses in identical twins.

Sequencing input: CD8+ T cells sorted from blood. The receptor source for this set is a woman younger than 35 in good health.

There are a few counts of this clonotype. The chain links TRBV7-9 to TRBJ2-1; weak D call: TRBD2 (7 bases). CDR1 and CDR2 (germline): SEHNR, FQNEAQ (reference sequence). The CDR3 has 16 residues. Trimming took off 5 bases at V and 0 bases at J, with 14 bases between the two ends. CDR3 nucleotide sequence: TGTGCCAGCAGCCCCCGGGGGGCCAACTCCTACAATGAGCAGTTCTTC. Translation: CASSPRGANSYNEQFF.

This clonotype was seen many times. The chain couples TRBV7-6 to TRBJ2-1, with 10 positions matching TRBD1. There are 14 residues in the CDR3. Germline trimming cut 1 base from V and 7 bases from J; bases unmatched to any gene: 1. CDR1 and CDR2 from the germline V gene are SGHVS and FNYEAQ. The CDR3, as DNA: TGTGCCAGCAGCTTAGGGGACAGGGGTAATGAGCAGTTCTTC. This gives the protein CASSLGDRGNEQFF.

This chain connects TRBV4-3 to TRBJ2-7; the D gene is possibly TRBD1 (5 bases). V was pared by 1 base and J by 4 bases, with 11 bases between. Per the germline V gene, CDR1 is LGHNA and CDR2 is YSLEER. This CDR3 contains 14 residues. CDR3 in amino acids: CASSQGGGGYEQYF. The DNA of the CDR3 is TGCGCCAGCAGCCAAGGGGGCGGCGGATACGAGCAGTACTTC.

This clonotype has more than one count but fewer than ten. This chain uses TRBV13 with TRBJ1-1; TRBD1 matches 7 bases. Germline V gene lookup returns CDR1 PRHDT and CDR2 FYEKMQ (reference sequence). CDR3 length: 16 amino acids. J gave up 1 base and V 5 bases, and 10 bases lay outside the gene matches. The CDR3 loop is CASSGGTYRGNTEAFF. The DNA of the CDR3 is TGTGCCAGCAGCGGGGGGACGTACAGGGGGAACACTGAAGCTTTCTTT.

This chain links TRBV3-1 with TRBJ2-1, with 12 bases fitting TRBD2. The CDR3 length is 18 residues. The V and J ends lost 10 bases and 7 bases, in that order; junction bases with no gene match: 20. Germline loops: CDR1 LGHDT, CDR2 YNNKEL (reference sequence). The CDR3 is CATCKEGPLAGGRNEQFF. DNA for the CDR3: TGTGCCACCTGCAAAGAGGGCCCCCTAGCGGGGGGGCGTAATGAGCAGTTCTTC.

This clonotype has a handful of counts. The chain employs TRBV2 and TRBJ1-1, with 8 bases that match TRBD1. The CDR3 loop spans 14 amino acids. V was clipped by 6 bases and J by 6 bases; unmatched bases: 9. In germline, CDR1 is SNHLY, CDR2 FYNNEI. The CDR3 loop is CASSEDRVVSEAFF. CDR3 coding DNA: TGTGCCAGCAGCGAGGACAGGGTAGTTTCTGAAGCTTTCTTT.

CDR3 region: CASSHRGTSGRPGSYNEQFF. CDR3 in DNA: TGTGCCAGCAGTCACAGGGGAACTAGCGGGAGGCCCGGATCCTACAATGAGCAGTTCTTC. The V and J genes are TRBV12-3 or TRBV12-4 and TRBJ2-1; 12 bases are a match to TRBD2. CDR3 length: 20 amino acids. V shed 5 bases and J 1 base; nucleotides not matched to a gene: 15.

This clonotype was seen a handful of times. This chain links TRBV7-8 with TRBJ2-5; D unresolved. V was pared by 5 bases and J by 3 bases, with 7 bases between. Germline lookup yields CDR1 SGHVS and CDR2 FQNEAQ. CDR3 length: 12 amino acids. CDR3 region: CASSSEEETQYF. In nucleotides, the CDR3 is TGTGCCAGCAGCAGCGAAGAAGAGACCCAGTACTTC.

In its sample, this clonotype was seen many times. The rearrangement links TRBV28 to TRBJ2-1, with TRBD1 matching 10 bases. After removal of 7 bases from V and 3 bases from J, the junction contained 6 bases not matched to a gene. The CDR3 is 15 residues long. Germline V gives CDR1 MDHEN, CDR2 SYDVKM. The DNA for the CDR3 is TGTGCCAGCACCTTAGGACAGGGGGGCTACAATGAGCAGTTCTTC. Protein product: CASTLGQGGYNEQFF.

The chain links TRBV29-1 to TRBJ2-7; 8 positions agree with TRBD1. V shed 2 bases and J 2 bases; nucleotides not matched to a gene: 2. CDR1 and CDR2 (germline): SQVTM, ANQGSEA. This CDR3 contains 13 residues. CDR3: CSVETGGTYEQYF. The CDR3 DNA sequence: TGCAGCGTTGAAACAGGGGGGACCTACGAGCAGTACTTC.

The sample holds many counts of this clonotype. The chain combines TRBV7-9 with TRBJ2-1; no reliable D call. V was cut by 4 bases and J by 10 bases, with 11 bases left in between. CDR1 SEHNR and CDR2 FQNEAQ come from the germline V gene (reference sequence). The CDR3 is 12 residues long. CDR3 nucleotides: TGTGCCAGCAGCTCTTCGGTGGGGGAGCAGTTCTTC. This gives the protein CASSSSVGEQFF.

This clonotype was counted between two and nine times. This chain connects TRBV6-1 to TRBJ1-1, with 7 bases that match TRBD1. The V and J ends lost 5 bases and 7 bases, in that order; junction bases with no gene match: 13. Germline V gives CDR1 MNHNS, CDR2 SASEGT. The CDR3 runs to 15 residues. The CDR3 protein is CASSTLGTAVSEAFF. CDR3 nucleotide sequence: TGTGCCAGCAGTACACTGGGGACAGCGGTTAGTGAAGCTTTCTTT.

There are many counts of this clonotype. The rearrangement uses TRBV29-1 and TRBJ2-7; the match to TRBD1 covers 7 bases. The CDR3 covers 16 residues. Trimming cost V 4 bases and J 0 bases; bases outside gene matches: 12. CDR1 SQVTM and CDR2 ANQGSEA come from the germline V gene. The CDR3 coding sequence is TGCAGCGTTGGAGGGGACAGAGGAACTGGCTCCTACGAGCAGTACTTC. Its protein product is CSVGGDRGTGSYEQYF.

This clonotype has a handful of counts. V gene TRBV5-1 combines with J gene TRBJ2-1, with D uncertain. This CDR3 spans 11 amino acids. The germline V gene has CDR1 SGHRS and CDR2 YFSETQ. The germline V and J ends were trimmed by 4 bases and 8 bases, with 7 bases remaining between them. The CDR3, as DNA: TGCGCCAGCAGCGAGACTGATGAGCAGTTCTTC. As protein: CASSETDEQFF.

This clonotype was observed a handful of times. CDR3 sequence reads: CATSDLRQQETQYF. Written as DNA, the CDR3 is TGTGCCACCAGTGATTTGCGGCAGCAAGAGACCCAGTACTTC. This rearrangement joins TRBV24-1 to TRBJ2-5; D unresolved. There are 14 residues in the CDR3. Germline V gene sequence: CDR1 KGHDR, CDR2 SFDVKD. V gave up 0 bases and J gave up 2 bases, with 6 bases separating them.

The rearrangement links TRBV3-1 to TRBJ2-1; 9 bases are shared with TRBD2. Germline V lookup: CDR1 LGHDT, CDR2 YNNKEL (reference sequence). The CDR3 runs to 17 residues. With 4 bases clipped from V and 2 bases from J, the junction kept 9 bases outside the gene matches. The DNA of the CDR3 is TGTGCCAGCAGCCCTAGCGAGACTAGCGGCCCCTACAATGAGCAGTTCTTC. Translation gives CASSPSETSGPYNEQFF.

V is TRBV6-2 or TRBV6-3 and J is TRBJ2-5, with D hard to call. Deletions cut 2 bases from V and 3 bases from J, with 7 bases between. There are 13 residues in the CDR3. Germline assignment: CDR1 MNHEY and CDR2 SVGEGT. CDR3: CASSYTLKETQYF. The DNA of the CDR3 is TGTGCCAGCAGTTACACCTTAAAAGAGACCCAGTACTTC.

The table lists this clonotype with many counts. The V call is TRBV27, the J call TRBJ2-1, with 8 bases that match TRBD1. Germline-derived CDR1 and CDR2 are MNHEY and SMNVEV (reference sequence). V dropped 4 bases and J dropped 1; count of bases not matched to a gene: 12. This CDR3 contains 18 residues. The CDR3 region has the DNA TGTGCCAGCAGTTCCCCTGGACAGGGTGGAATATCCTACAATGAGCAGTTCTTC. Translated, it gives CASSSPGQGGISYNEQFF.

This clonotype showed up just a few times. In DNA form, the CDR3 reads TGTGCCAGCAGTTTTGGGCAACTAGCGGGGCGTAGTGTGGAAGATACGCAGTATTTT. Translated, it gives CASSFGQLAGRSVEDTQYF. The genes are TRBV12-3 or TRBV12-4 and TRBJ2-3; the match to TRBD2 covers 10 bases. The trim removed 3 bases at V and 5 bases at J, leaving 17 bases unmatched. This CDR3 has 19 residues.

The chain employs TRBV10-3 and TRBJ2-7; D is perhaps TRBD2 (6 bases). The V gene lost 2 bases and the J gene lost 2 bases, with 19 bases spanning the gap. The length of the CDR3 is 17 residues. Germline CDR1 ENHRY, CDR2 SYGVKD. The CDR3 reads CAISEIGGESKTYEQYF. CDR3 bases: TGTGCCATCAGTGAGATCGGAGGGGAGAGTAAAACCTACGAGCAGTACTTC.

The V gene is TRBV7-8, the J gene TRBJ2-7, with unresolved D. The ends were cut back, 1 base at V and 5 bases at J, with 9 bases in the middle. The CDR3 extends over 13 amino acids. Germline V gene lookup returns CDR1 SGHVS and CDR2 FQNEAQ. The CDR3 region is CASSLVWADEQYF. The CDR3 bases are TGTGCCAGCAGCTTAGTTTGGGCGGACGAGCAGTACTTC.

This clonotype was recorded a few times. CDR3 loop: CASSPPIRGSNEQFF. The CDR3, as DNA: TGTGCCAGCAGTCCCCCTATCAGGGGGTCCAATGAGCAGTTCTTC. The chain employs TRBV28 and TRBJ2-1, with 7 bases that match TRBD1. CDR1 and CDR2 (germline): MDHEN, SYDVKM. V was pared by 5 bases and J by 6 bases, with 10 bases of the junction left unmatched. The CDR3 sequence is 15 residues long. The full variable domain, in which reference TRBV28 and TRBJ2-1 provide the parts outside the CDR3, is DVKVTQSSRYLVKRTGEKVFLECVQDMDHENMFWYRQDPGLGLRLIYFSYDVKMKEKGDIPEGYSVSREKKERFSLILESASTNQTSMYLCASSPPIRGSNEQFFGPGTRLTVL.

This sequence joins TRBV25-1 and TRBJ2-7; 9 positions match TRBD2. This CDR3 comprises 14 residues. The germline gives CDR1 MGHDK, CDR2 SYGVNS. V dropped 8 bases and J dropped 3; count of bases not matched to a gene: 8. The CDR3, as DNA: TGTGCCAGCCACAGCGGGAGGCTAAACTACGAGCAGTACTTC. Translating it yields CASHSGRLNYEQYF.

This rearrangement joins TRBV12-3 or TRBV12-4 to TRBJ1-5; no firm D call. The CDR3 sequence is 14 residues long. The V gene lost 6 bases and the J gene lost 0 bases, with 9 bases spanning the gap. Here the CDR3 DNA reads TGTGCCAGCAGCTCTCCACTTAGCAATCAGCCCCAGCATTTT. Residues: CASSSPLSNQPQHF.

V and J are TRBV6-5 and TRBJ2-1; D perhaps matches TRBD1 (6 bases). Germline CDR1 MNHEY, CDR2 SVGAGI. V dropped 3 bases and J dropped 1 base, with 13 bases sitting between them. This CDR3 has 16 residues. The CDR3 region is CASSYEQGISYNEQFF. The CDR3 region has the DNA TGTGCCAGCAGTTATGAACAGGGTATTTCCTACAATGAGCAGTTCTTC.

Concerning this clonotype: One junction end does not reproduce the germline sequence, and a read error may be involved. The J gene is TRBJ2-1, the V gene TRBV7-8; D possibly corresponds to TRBD2 (5 bases). The CDR3 length is 14 residues. From germline, CDR1 is SGHVS and CDR2 FQNEAQ. The CDR3 region has the DNA TGTGCCAGCAGCTTAGAACCTAGCTACGATGAGCAGTTCTTC. This gives the protein CASSLEPSYDEQFF.

The rearrangement joins TRBV29-1 to TRBJ2-1; D is possibly TRBD2 (6 bases). This CDR3 is 14 amino acids long. CDR1 and CDR2 (germline): SQVTM, ANQGSEA. With 6 bases removed from V and 4 bases from J, the gap between germline ends came to 16 bases. CDR3: CSVYPGTGYNEQFF. In nucleotides, the CDR3 is TGCAGCGTGTATCCGGGGACTGGTTACAATGAGCAGTTCTTC.

This clonotype was picked up a small number of times. The chain has TRBV6-2 or TRBV6-3 and TRBJ2-1, with 12 nucleotides matching TRBD2. CDR1 and CDR2 (germline): MNHEY, SVGEGT. V lost 8 bases and J lost 4; bases outside the gene matches: 6. The CDR3 totals 15 residues. The CDR3 DNA follows: TGTGCCAGCGGACTAGCGGGAAGAGTTTACAATGAGCAGTTCTTC. It encodes CASGLAGRVYNEQFF.

Details on this clonotype: A clone one base away is much larger, so this may be a read error. The chain employs TRBV28 and TRBJ2-1; TRBD2 aligns across 7 bases. V dropped 7 bases and J dropped 9; count of bases not matched to a gene: 18. The CDR3 sequence is 16 residues long. The germline V gene has CDR1 MDHEN and CDR2 SYDVKM. CDR3 amino acids: CASTLMGGERYGEQFF. The CDR3 nucleotides read TGTGCCAGCACCCTTATGGGGGGGGAGCGGTACGGTGAGCAGTTCTTC.

This clonotype was seen ten or more times. The chain couples TRBV29-1 to TRBJ2-7; D assignment may be TRBD1 or TRBD2 (5 bases each). The ends were cut back, 4 bases at V and 0 bases at J, with 10 bases in the middle. CDR3 length: 13 amino acids. The germline gives CDR1 SQVTM, CDR2 ANQGSEA. The CDR3 region is CSVVWGSSYEQYF. CDR3 coding DNA: TGCAGCGTTGTCTGGGGGAGCTCCTACGAGCAGTACTTC.

This chain connects TRBV24-1 to TRBJ2-3; TRBD2 matches at 11 bases. Germline trimming cut 3 bases from V and 0 bases from J; bases unmatched to any gene: 1. CDR3 length: 16 amino acids. Germline V CDR1 and CDR2: KGHDR, SFDVKD. CDR3 sequence (DNA): TGTGCCACCAGTGATCTAGCGGGAGGAAGCACAGATACGCAGTATTTT. It yields the protein CATSDLAGGSTDTQYF.